The text below deals with one T cell receptor beta chain. Amplification targeted the TCR beta CDR3 regions, with RNA transcripts as the source material. The authors performed first-round RT-PCR with HTBI primers and then a second-round multiplex PCR. One entry per CDR3 protein, called by TCRdb with MiXCR from the multiplex PCR reads. In the table there are under 400,000 distinct CDR3 sequences, roughly 15% of which are singletons. What supplied the PBMCs was roughly 9.7 ml of fresh peripheral blood. This sample is part of a study of Graves' ophthalmopathy and Graves' hyperthyroidism. CDR1 MGHRA and CDR2 YSYEKL come from the germline V gene. CDR3 length: 11 amino acids. V lost 10 bases and J lost 8, with 12 bases in between.

This sequence originates from an adult man with Graves' ophthalmopathy. Sequencing used peripheral blood. This chain uses TRBV4-1 with TRBJ1-3; no firm D call. CDR3 in DNA: TGCGCCACCAGATGGTTCGACACCATATATTTT. Translated, it gives CATRWFDTIYF.